This T cell receptor beta chain came from a study of blood T cell repertoires in COVID-19. Across the study: Some COVID-19 samples were acute and others convalescent; all came from the United States, Italy and Spain. In each case, the material was cDNA or gDNA derived from T cells, B-cell-depleted T cells, or PBMCs.

J was trimmed by 1 base and V by 5 bases; bases with no gene match: 6. CDR3 size: 15 residues. Per the germline V gene, CDR1 is SEHNR and CDR2 is FQNEAQ (reference sequence). The authors' processing: Estimates of nucleated cell counts were drawn from the amplification of reference gene primers. TCRdb's table, derived via immunoSEQ multiplex PCR, lists solely in-frame clones and lacks some. Clone size and V and J calls were adopted from that table, with D and trimming inferred from the DNA. The sample lists around 350,000 clones; roughly 86% were seen once. The TCR comes from a human donor in a cohort sampled during active COVID-19. Sample: peripheral blood. V usage is TRBV7-9 and J usage is TRBJ1-1; 8 bases agree with TRBD1. The CDR3: CASSPGTGQNTEAFF. CDR3 DNA: TGTGCCAGCAGCCCGGGGACAGGCCAGAACACTGAAGCTTTCTTT. Complete variable domain (other parts from reference TRBV7-9 and TRBJ1-1): DTGVSQNPRHKITKRGQNVTFRCDPISEHNRLYWYRQTLGQGPEFLTYFQNEAQLEKSRLLSDRFSAERPKGSFSTLEIQRTEQGDSAMYLCASSPGTGQNTEAFFGQGTRLTVV.